A single sample gave rise to the 6 T cell receptor beta chains below, sequenced in a study of patients and donors after allogeneic stem cell transplantation. From the RT-PCR reads, TCRdb called clonotypes with MiXCR, one entry per CDR3 protein. This sample yields roughly 180,000 distinct CDR3 sequences, of which around two fifths are seen a single time; around 35% belongs to the top ten. The sample comprised blood, either unsorted or a sorted T cell fraction (not recorded which). The receptor source for this set is a human donor who was either an allogeneic HSCT recipient or a stem cell or donor lymphocyte infusion donor (not recorded which). It is not recorded whose cells these are; they may come from a transplant donor.

This chain joins TRBV10-3 and TRBJ1-1; D call uncertain. Germline assignment: CDR1 ENHRY and CDR2 SYGVKD. The CDR3 is 14 residues long. Trimming took 7 bases from V and 0 from J, leaving 12 bases between them. CDR3 residues: CAINQAPMNTEAFF. DNA for the CDR3: TGTGCCATCAACCAGGCGCCCATGAACACTGAAGCTTTCTTT.

The chain joins TRBV7-8 to TRBJ1-2, with 10 positions matching TRBD1. The germline CDR1 and CDR2 sequences are SGHVS and FQNEAQ. After removal of 1 base from V and 5 bases from J, the junction contained 7 bases not matched to a gene. The CDR3 is 16 residues long. CDR3 in DNA: TGTGCCAGCAGCTTAGACGCTGGGGGACAGGGGTATGGCTACACCTTC. This sequence encodes CASSLDAGGQGYGYTF.

This chain links TRBV12-3 or TRBV12-4 with TRBJ1-5; D call uncertain. V gave up 8 bases and J gave up 2 bases, with 10 bases separating them. This CDR3 spans 13 amino acids. This CDR3 is CASADGGNQPQHF. CDR3 nucleotide sequence: TGTGCCAGCGCCGACGGTGGCAATCAGCCCCAGCATTTT.

This clonotype was seen a few times. The rearrangement uses TRBV6-5 and TRBJ1-2, with unresolved D. The germline V gene has CDR1 MNHEY and CDR2 SVGAGI. Trimming removed 4 bases from V and 12 bases from J, with 21 bases in between. The CDR3 contains 14 residues. CDR3: CASSSHPEVGPDTF. CDR3 in DNA: TGTGCCAGCAGTTCCCATCCGGAGGTTGGACCTGACACCTTC.

This clonotype was seen once. The rearrangement uses TRBV5-1 and TRBJ1-3; 7 nucleotides agree with TRBD1. In germline, CDR1 is SGHRS, CDR2 YFSETQ. The CDR3 is 15 amino acids. The V and J ends lost 5 bases and 2 bases, in that order; junction bases with no gene match: 7. CDR3 amino acids: CASRNTGAAGNTIYF. The CDR3 region has the DNA TGCGCCAGCAGAAATACAGGGGCAGCTGGAAACACCATATATTTT. Based on the CDR3 plus reference TRBV5-1 and TRBJ1-3, the full variable domain is KAGVTQTPRYLIKTRGQQVTLSCSPISGHRSVSWYQQTPGQGLQFLFEYFSETQRNKGNFPGRFSGRQFSNSRSEMNVSTLELGDSALYLCASRNTGAAGNTIYFGEGSWLTVV.

The chain combines TRBV7-6 with TRBJ2-7; D gene unclear. CDR1 and CDR2 (germline): SGHVS, FNYEAQ. The V gene lost 1 base and the J gene lost 2 bases, with 12 bases spanning the gap. The CDR3 is 15 residues long. In nucleotides, the CDR3 is TGTGCCAGCAGCTTAGTCCTGGCGGACGCCTACGAGCAGTACTTC. Encoded protein: CASSLVLADAYEQYF.